Presented here are 30 T cell receptor beta chains from one specimen sequenced in a study of cytomegalovirus exposure and HLA in healthy donors (dated by TCRdb to about 2017). Receptor amplification or capture employed the immunoSEQ multiplex PCR assay. The multiplex PCR relied on a mix of 60 forward primers for TCR Vbeta segments and 13 reverse primers for TCR Jbeta segments. As stored in TCRdb, this immuneACCESS dataset retains in-frame rearrangements with V and J assigned. A fraction of the clones does not appear; measured against another copy, unresolved V genes explain less than half of the discrepancy, and the remainder lacks a known reason. This sample's listing comprises approximately 82,000 clones. Of the sample, 1.4% to 1.5% falls within the top ten clones. The material sequenced was PBMCs. The receptors here all came from a woman in her fifties or sixties in good health and CMV-seronegative.

V usage is TRBV5-8 and J usage is TRBJ1-6; D not certain. V was clipped by 4 bases and J by 8 bases, with 16 bases between them. This CDR3 is 15 amino acids long. From germline, CDR1 is SGHTS and CDR2 YDEGEE. The CDR3 DNA sequence: TGTGCCAGCAGCAGCCCGGTGATATTCTATTCACCCCTCCACTTT. Amino acid sequence: CASSSPVIFYSPLHF.

The chain carries TRBV6-5 and TRBJ2-7; 8 bases match TRBD2. The CDR3 length is 15 residues. Germline CDR1 and CDR2: MNHEY and SVGAGI. V was pared by 6 bases and J by 4 bases, with 11 bases of the junction left unmatched. The CDR3 reads CASSPGRGSLYEQYF. For the CDR3, the DNA is TGTGCCAGCAGCCCCGGGAGGGGATCCCTATACGAGCAGTACTTC.

The rearrangement links TRBV30 to TRBJ1-1; D remains unclear. This CDR3 region has 15 residues. CDR1 GTSNPN and CDR2 SVGIG come from the germline V gene (reference sequence). Trimming removed 2 bases at V and 1 base at J, with 14 bases between. The CDR3 DNA reads TGTGCCTGGAGTCCCCTGGGAGGTTCGAACACTGAAGCTTTCTTT. Protein: CAWSPLGGSNTEAFF. The whole variable domain, filled in from reference TRBV30 and TRBJ1-1, reads SQTIHQWPATLVQPVGSPLSLECTVEGTSNPNLYWYRQAAGRGLQLLFYSVGIGQISSEVPQNLSASRPQDRQFILSSKKLLLSDSGFYLCAWSPLGGSNTEAFFGQGTRLTVV.

The chain recombines TRBV9 with TRBJ2-1, with 12 bases matching TRBD2. The ends lost 0 bases at V and 2 bases at J; junction bases unmatched: 9. Germline V gives CDR1 SGDLS, CDR2 YYNGEE. The CDR3 contains 19 residues. Here the CDR3 reads CASSVDWASGRGTYNEQFF. DNA of the CDR3: TGTGCCAGCAGCGTAGACTGGGCTAGCGGGAGGGGCACCTACAATGAGCAGTTCTTC.

The chain is built from TRBV28 and TRBJ1-1; a weak D match, TRBD1 (5 bases). Germline V lookup: CDR1 MDHEN, CDR2 SYDVKM. CDR3 length: 13 amino acids. Trimming removed 8 bases at V and 0 bases at J, with 10 bases between. CDR3 amino acids: CASERQLNTEAFF. The CDR3 DNA sequence: TGTGCCAGCGAACGACAGTTGAACACTGAAGCTTTCTTT.

The chain is built from TRBV19 and TRBJ2-1, with a tentative D call TRBD2 (6 bases). Germline values: CDR1 LNHDA, CDR2 SQIVND (reference sequence). V was trimmed by 2 bases and J by 7 bases, leaving 15 bases between them. CDR3 length: 15 amino acids. CDR3 amino acids: CASSIISGTWNEQFF. In nucleotides, the CDR3 is TGTGCCAGTAGTATAATTTCCGGGACTTGGAATGAGCAGTTCTTC.

The rearrangement uses TRBV28 and TRBJ1-5, with TRBD1 as a possible D gene (6 bases). Trimming took 5 bases from V and 4 from J, leaving 15 bases between them. Per the germline V gene, CDR1 is MDHEN and CDR2 is SYDVKM. This CDR3 comprises 15 residues. The CDR3 protein is CASSGGQTRNQPQHF. The CDR3 DNA follows: TGTGCCAGCAGTGGGGGCCAGACCAGGAATCAGCCCCAGCATTTT.

Details on this clone: Germline is not matched at one junction end, which may reflect a read error. The chain recombines TRBV19 with TRBJ1-5, with a tentative D call TRBD1 (5 bases). The germline V gene has CDR1 LNHDA and CDR2 SQIVND (reference sequence). The CDR3 covers 12 residues. CDR3 protein: CASSVPPREKDF. DNA for the CDR3: TGTGCCAGTAGTGTACCTCCCAGGGAAAAAGATTTT. The whole variable domain, filled in from reference TRBV19 and TRBJ1-5, reads DGGITQSPKYLFRKEGQNVTLSCEQNLNHDAMYWYRQDPGQGLRLIYYSQIVNDFQKGDIAEGYSVSREKKESFPLTVTSAQKNPTAFYLCASSVPPREKDFGDGTRLSIL.

This chain joins TRBV6-6 and TRBJ2-5, with 9 bases fitting TRBD1. The CDR3 extends over 16 amino acids. Germline CDR1 and CDR2: MNHNY and SVGAGI (reference sequence). V shed 0 bases and J 4 bases; nucleotides not matched to a gene: 6. The CDR3 loop reads CASSYSPGTGPETQYF. CDR3 nucleotides: TGTGCCAGCAGTTACTCTCCCGGGACAGGGCCAGAGACCCAGTACTTC.

The chain has TRBV27 and TRBJ2-1, with TRBD2 identical over 7 bases. The germline CDR1 and CDR2 sequences are MNHEY and SMNVEV (reference sequence). J gave up 7 bases and V 3 bases, and 9 bases lay outside the gene matches. The CDR3 length is 15 residues. As DNA, the CDR3 is TGTGCCAGCAGTTTTGGGGGAGGGCCTGGGAATGAGCAGTTCTTC. Translation: CASSFGGGPGNEQFF.

The DNA of the CDR3 is TGTGCCAGCAGCGCTCGTCCGGGACAGGGGGGGGATGGCTACACCTTC. Translating it yields CASSARPGQGGDGYTF. V is TRBV9 and J is TRBJ1-2; 11 nucleotides line up with TRBD1. The germline V gene has CDR1 SGDLS and CDR2 YYNGEE. The V and J ends lost 3 bases and 6 bases, in that order; junction bases with no gene match: 10. The CDR3 loop spans 16 amino acids.

The chain employs TRBV2 and TRBJ2-1, with D maybe TRBD1 (5 bases). Trimming took 3 bases from V and 6 from J, leaving 30 bases between them. Germline CDR1 is SNHLY and CDR2 is FYNNEI. The CDR3 is 20 residues long. CDR3 DNA sequence: TGTGCCAGCAGTGATCCTGCCGAGTCCAGGGCGTCCGGGTTCATCAATGAGCAGTTCTTC. Amino acid sequence: CASSDPAESRASGFINEQFF.

This chain joins TRBV1 and TRBJ2-5; the table names TRBD2, a call not compared with the DNA. TRBV1 is a documented pseudogene. The CDR3 totals 18 residues. The CDR3 reads CTSSQEGWVSGTRETQYF. CDR3 DNA: TGCACCAGCAGCCAAGAGGGTTGGGTTAGCGGGACGAGAGAGACCCAGTACTTC.

The J gene is TRBJ2-3, the V gene TRBV5-1; tentatively, D is TRBD2 (7 bases). The CDR3 is 18 amino acids. The germline gives CDR1 SGHRS, CDR2 YFSETQ. V lost 4 bases and J 0 bases, leaving 21 bases between the germline ends. CDR3: CASSPTGGAAGSTDTQYF. As DNA, the CDR3 is TGCGCCAGCAGCCCGACTGGGGGGGCGGCGGGGAGCACAGATACGCAGTATTTT.

J is TRBJ2-2 and V is TRBV18, with D perhaps matching TRBD1 (5 bases). Germline values: CDR1 KGHSH, CDR2 LQKENI. Trimming stripped 6 bases from V and 1 base from J, with 12 bases between. This CDR3 spans 15 amino acids. The CDR3 is CASSQTDRNTGELFF. Here the CDR3 DNA reads TGTGCCAGCTCCCAAACCGACAGGAACACCGGGGAGCTGTTTTTT. Full variable domain (outside the CDR3, taken from reference TRBV18 and TRBJ2-2): NAGVMQNPRHLVRRRGQEARLRCSPMKGHSHVYWYRQLPEEGLKFMVYLQKENIIDESGMPKERFSAEFPKEGPSILRIQQVVRGDSAAYFCASSQTDRNTGELFFGEGSRLTVL.

The rearrangement uses TRBV27 and TRBJ1-1, with D perhaps matching TRBD1 (6 bases). This CDR3 comprises 15 residues. V was trimmed by 8 bases and J by 4 bases, leaving 20 bases between them. Germline-derived CDR1 and CDR2 are MNHEY and SMNVEV (reference sequence). CDR3 loop: CASATMGGPSTEAFF. The CDR3 coding sequence is TGTGCCAGCGCAACGATGGGGGGGCCGAGCACTGAAGCTTTCTTT.

The V and J genes are TRBV19 and TRBJ2-2; TRBD2 matches 10 bases. Germline V CDR1 and CDR2: LNHDA, SQIVND (reference sequence). CDR3 length: 16 amino acids. The junction had 4 bases not matched to a gene; V was cut back by 1 base and J by 5 bases. CDR3 amino acids: CASSIGASGSTGELFF. The CDR3 DNA sequence: TGTGCCAGTAGTATAGGGGCTAGCGGGAGTACCGGGGAGCTGTTTTTT.

In regard to this clone: A read error may produce the germline difference seen at one junction end. The genes are TRBV7-7 and TRBJ2-1; TRBD2 might be the D (6 bases). The germline V gene has CDR1 SSHAT and CDR2 FNYEAQ (reference sequence). CDR3 length equals 16 residues. This chain's CDR3 is CASSLERGNSYNEQFF. DNA of the CDR3: TGTGCTAGCAGCTTAGAGCGCGGGAACTCCTACAATGAGCAGTTCTTC. Based on the CDR3 plus reference TRBV7-7 and TRBJ2-1, the full variable domain is GAGVSQSPRYKVTKRGQDVTLRCDPISSHATLYWYQQALGQGPEFLTYFNYEAQPDKSGLPSDRFSAERPEGSISTLTIQRTEQRDSAMYRCASSLERGNSYNEQFFGPGTRLTVL.

The chain combines TRBV19 with TRBJ2-1; no reliable D call. Per germline, CDR1 LNHDA and CDR2 SQIVND (reference sequence). There are 15 residues in the CDR3. V dropped 5 bases and J dropped 8 bases, with 19 bases sitting between them. The CDR3, as DNA: TGTGCCAGTAGTTCCATCCCGCCCAGTGTCGATGAGCAGTTCTTC. This translates into CASSSIPPSVDEQFF.

The chain has TRBV2 and TRBJ2-3; TRBD2 aligns across 10 bases. V was clipped by 4 bases and J by 4 bases; unmatched bases: 8. This CDR3 spans 16 amino acids. The germline V gene has CDR1 SNHLY and CDR2 FYNNEI. CDR3 bases: TGTGCCAGCAGTGTGGGGCTAGCGGGAGTTGCAGATACGCAGTATTTT. Its protein is CASSVGLAGVADTQYF. The full variable domain, with the rest looked up from reference TRBV2 and TRBJ2-3, is EPEVTQTPSHQVTQMGQEVILRCVPISNHLYFYWYRQILGQKVEFLVSFYNNEISEKSEIFDDQFSVERPDGSNFTLKIRSTKLEDSAMYFCASSVGLAGVADTQYFGPGTRLTVL.

The V and J genes are TRBV9 and TRBJ2-3; no reliable D call. V was clipped by 0 bases and J by 3 bases, with 17 bases between them. The CDR3 runs to 17 residues. Looked up from germline, CDR1 is SGDLS and CDR2 is YYNGEE. Here the CDR3 DNA reads TGTGCCAGCAGCGTAGAATTCTGGAGTGGCTATACAGATACGCAGTATTTT. This codes for CASSVEFWSGYTDTQYF.

CDR3 sequence: CASSIGAGGGNQPQHF. For the CDR3, the DNA is TGTGCCAGTAGTATAGGAGCGGGTGGTGGCAATCAGCCCCAGCATTTT. V usage is TRBV19 and J usage is TRBJ1-5; no clear D gene. V was trimmed by 1 base and J by 2 bases, leaving 12 bases between them. This CDR3 is 16 amino acids long. Germline CDR1 is LNHDA and CDR2 is SQIVND (reference sequence). The whole variable domain, remainder taken from reference TRBV19 and TRBJ1-5, is DGGITQSPKYLFRKEGQNVTLSCEQNLNHDAMYWYRQDPGQGLRLIYYSQIVNDFQKGDIAEGYSVSREKKESFPLTVTSAQKNPTAFYLCASSIGAGGGNQPQHFGDGTRLSIL.

The V and J genes are TRBV30 and TRBJ2-5, with unresolved D. The V gene's germline CDR1 is GTSNPN and CDR2 SVGIG (reference sequence). The germline V and J ends were trimmed by 2 bases and 2 bases, with 6 bases remaining between them. The CDR3 is 12 residues long. The CDR3 loop reads CAWSTTQETQYF. CDR3 sequence (DNA): TGTGCCTGGAGTACTACGCAAGAGACCCAGTACTTC. Complete variable domain (other parts from reference TRBV30 and TRBJ2-5): SQTIHQWPATLVQPVGSPLSLECTVEGTSNPNLYWYRQAAGRGLQLLFYSVGIGQISSEVPQNLSASRPQDRQFILSSKKLLLSDSGFYLCAWSTTQETQYFGPGTRLLVL.

J is TRBJ2-7 and V is TRBV7-9, with D perhaps TRBD2 (6 bases). The CDR3 has 15 amino acids. V lost 1 base to trimming and J lost 5 bases, with 15 bases between them. Germline V gene sequence: CDR1 SEHNR, CDR2 FQNEAQ (reference sequence). DNA of the CDR3: TGTGCCAGCAGCTTAGGGGACTCGAACCTTGACGAGCAGTACTTC. It yields the protein CASSLGDSNLDEQYF.

The chain uses TRBV6-6 and TRBJ2-3; 8 nucleotides agree with TRBD1. This CDR3 region has 16 residues. The V segment lost 6 bases and the J segment 5 bases; nucleotides outside the gene matches: 13. Germline V gene lookup returns CDR1 MNHNY and CDR2 SVGAGI (reference sequence). CDR3 amino acids: CASSYQTGGEGDTQYF. The CDR3 bases are TGTGCCAGCAGCTACCAAACAGGGGGTGAGGGAGATACGCAGTATTTT.

The chain couples TRBV18 to TRBJ1-1; the D gene is possibly TRBD1 (6 bases). V was shortened by 10 bases and J by 4 bases, with 19 bases between the two germline ends. The CDR3 extends over 14 amino acids. CDR1 and CDR2 (germline): KGHSH, LQKENI. CDR3 DNA sequence: TGTGCCACCCACGGGGGGCGAGGGGGCACTGAAGCTTTCTTT. It translates to CATHGGRGGTEAFF.

This chain uses TRBV7-6 with TRBJ2-7; 7 bases match TRBD1. V was clipped by 5 bases and J by 2 bases; unmatched bases: 6. This CDR3 is 14 amino acids long. Germline V gene sequence: CDR1 SGHVS, CDR2 FNYEAQ. The CDR3 sequence: CASSLRDSTYEQYF. The CDR3, as DNA: TGTGCCAGCAGCCTCCGGGACAGCACCTACGAGCAGTACTTC.

The V gene is TRBV28, the J gene TRBJ2-1; D not resolved. From germline, CDR1 is MDHEN and CDR2 SYDVKM. V was trimmed by 2 bases and J by 6 bases, leaving 14 bases between them. The CDR3 totals 15 residues. The DNA for the CDR3 is TGTGCCAGCAGTTTAGCCGGGTTGATGCGCAATGAGCAGTTCTTC. Encoded protein: CASSLAGLMRNEQFF.

The chain is built from TRBV28 and TRBJ2-7; 8 bases match TRBD1. This CDR3 is 15 amino acids long. V gave up 2 bases and J gave up 5 bases; unmatched junction bases: 8. Germline CDR1 MDHEN, CDR2 SYDVKM. CDR3 DNA sequence: TGTGCCAGCAGTTTAACCCCGGACAGGGTAAACGAGCAGTACTTC. It specifies CASSLTPDRVNEQYF.

The chain combines TRBV29-1 with TRBJ1-2; D is unresolved. The germline V and J ends were trimmed by 5 bases and 4 bases, with 14 bases remaining between them. CDR1 is SQVTM and CDR2 is ANQGSEA in the germline V gene. This CDR3 region has 13 residues. The CDR3 region is CSVKADGVYGYTF. In nucleotides, the CDR3 is TGCAGCGTTAAGGCCGACGGAGTCTATGGCTACACCTTC. Variable domain in full (rest from reference TRBV29-1 and TRBJ1-2): SAVISQKPSRDICQRGTSLTIQCQVDSQVTMMFWYRQQPGQSLTLIATANQGSEATYESGFVIDKFPISRPNLTFSTLTVSNMSPEDSSIYLCSVKADGVYGYTFGSGTRLTVV.